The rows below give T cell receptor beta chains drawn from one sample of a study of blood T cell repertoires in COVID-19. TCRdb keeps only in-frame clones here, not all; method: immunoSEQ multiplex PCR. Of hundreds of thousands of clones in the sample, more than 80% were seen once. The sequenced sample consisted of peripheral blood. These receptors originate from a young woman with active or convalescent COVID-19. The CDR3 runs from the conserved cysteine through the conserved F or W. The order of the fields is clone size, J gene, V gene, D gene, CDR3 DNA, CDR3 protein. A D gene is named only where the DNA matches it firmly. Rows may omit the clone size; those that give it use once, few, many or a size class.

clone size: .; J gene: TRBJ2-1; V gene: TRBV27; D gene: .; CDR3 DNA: TGTGCCAGCAGTTTGGGTAGCTTAGGTGAGCAGTTCTTC; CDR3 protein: CASSLGSLGEQFF
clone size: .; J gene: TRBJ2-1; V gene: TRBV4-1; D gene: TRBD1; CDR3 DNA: TGCGCCAGCAGCCAAACTACAGGGGGCGCTTACCGCAATGAGCAGTTCTTC; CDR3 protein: CASSQTTGGAYRNEQFF
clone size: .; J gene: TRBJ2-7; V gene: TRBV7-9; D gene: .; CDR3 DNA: TGTGCCAGCAATCCGACAGCACCCTCCTACGAGCAGTACTTC; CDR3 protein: CASNPTAPSYEQYF
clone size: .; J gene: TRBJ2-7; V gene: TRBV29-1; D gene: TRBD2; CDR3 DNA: TGCAGCGCCGGACTAGCGGGTACCTACGAGCAGTACTTC; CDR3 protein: CSAGLAGTYEQYF
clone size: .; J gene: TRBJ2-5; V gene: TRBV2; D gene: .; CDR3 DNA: TGTGCCAGCAGTGAATCCCCAGGGCGGGGTGAGACCCAGTACTTC; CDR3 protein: CASSESPGRGETQYF
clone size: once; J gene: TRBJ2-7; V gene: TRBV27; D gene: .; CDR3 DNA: TGTGCCAGCAGTTTAGGTTTACATTACGAGCAGTACTTC; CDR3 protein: CASSLGLHYEQYF
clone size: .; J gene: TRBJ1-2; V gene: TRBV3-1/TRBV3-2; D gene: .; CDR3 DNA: TGTGCCAGCAGTCGGGATCAGATTTATGGCTACACCTTC; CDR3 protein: CASSRDQIYGYTF
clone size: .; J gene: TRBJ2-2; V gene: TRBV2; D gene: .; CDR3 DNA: TGTGCCAGCAGTGTACGGGGGGCCGAGGCCGGGGAGCTGTTTTTT; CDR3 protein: CASSVRGAEAGELFF
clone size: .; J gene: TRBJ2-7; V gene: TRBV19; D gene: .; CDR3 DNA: TGTGCCAGTAGTAATGGAGGGCACTCCTACGAGCAGTACTTC; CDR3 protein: CASSNGGHSYEQYF
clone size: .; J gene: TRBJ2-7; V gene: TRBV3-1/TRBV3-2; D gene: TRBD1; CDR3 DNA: TGTGCCGCCGCCGGGACAGGGGCCTACGAGCAGTACTTC; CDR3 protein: CAAAGTGAYEQYF
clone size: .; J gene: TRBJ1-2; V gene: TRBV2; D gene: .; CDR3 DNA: TGTGCCAGCAGTGGGCGAGTAACAGACGCCCCTGGCTATGGCTACACCTTC; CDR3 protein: CASSGRVTDAPGYGYTF
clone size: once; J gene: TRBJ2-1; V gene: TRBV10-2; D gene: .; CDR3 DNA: TGCGCCAGCAGTGACACAGGTAGCTCCTACAATGAGCAGTTCTTC; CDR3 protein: CASSDTGSSYNEQFF
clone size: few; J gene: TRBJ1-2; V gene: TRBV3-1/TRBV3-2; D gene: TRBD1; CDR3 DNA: TGTGCCAGCAGCCCCGGACAGGGGGGATATGGCTACACCTTC; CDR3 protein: CASSPGQGGYGYTF
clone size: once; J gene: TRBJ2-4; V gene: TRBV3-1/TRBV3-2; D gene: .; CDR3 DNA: TGTGCCAGCAGCCAGGCCCCGACAGGAATAAAAAACATTCAGTACTTC; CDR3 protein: CASSQAPTGIKNIQYF
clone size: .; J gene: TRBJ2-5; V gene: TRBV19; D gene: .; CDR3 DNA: TGTGCCAGTAGTAAGTTAGCACGCCCTCAAGAGACCCAGTACTTC; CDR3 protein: CASSKLARPQETQYF
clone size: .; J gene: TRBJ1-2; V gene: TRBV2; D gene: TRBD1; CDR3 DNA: TGTGCCAGCAGACGGACAGGGGGCCCCTCGGCTAACTATGGCTACACCTTC; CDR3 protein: CASRRTGGPSANYGYTF
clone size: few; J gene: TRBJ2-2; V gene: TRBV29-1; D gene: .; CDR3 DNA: TGCAGCGTGGAGGGTAGGGATCTAGACACCGGGGAGCTGTTTTTT; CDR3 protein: CSVEGRDLDTGELFF
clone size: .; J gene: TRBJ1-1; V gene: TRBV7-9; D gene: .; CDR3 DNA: TGTGCCAGCAGCTTAGCGGGGGTAACTAGCTGGGACACTGAAGCTTTCTTT; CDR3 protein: CASSLAGVTSWDTEAFF
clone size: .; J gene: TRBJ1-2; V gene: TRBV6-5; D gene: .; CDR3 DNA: TGTGCCAGCAGCCGGGGGGCGGGTGGCTACACCTTC; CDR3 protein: CASSRGAGGYTF
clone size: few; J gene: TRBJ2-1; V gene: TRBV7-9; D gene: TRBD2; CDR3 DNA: TGTGCCAGCAGCCGAGCGTCGGGCGGGGGGGCCTCGTATGAGCAGTTCTTC; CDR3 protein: CASSRASGGGASYEQFF
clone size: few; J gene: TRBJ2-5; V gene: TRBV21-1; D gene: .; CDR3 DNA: TGTGCCAGCAGCAAAGACAGGGGGCGGAAGACCCAGTACTTC; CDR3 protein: CASSKDRGRKTQYF
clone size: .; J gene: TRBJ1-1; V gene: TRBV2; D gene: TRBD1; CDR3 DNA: TGTGCCAGCAGGTTACCAGGGACAGGGGGCTGGCACACTGAAGCTTTCTTT; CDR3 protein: CASRLPGTGGWHTEAFF
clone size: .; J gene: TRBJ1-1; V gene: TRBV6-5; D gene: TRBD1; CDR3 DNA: TGTGCCAGCAGGCGGACAGGGGTGGACACTGAAGCTTTCTTT; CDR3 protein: CASRRTGVDTEAFF
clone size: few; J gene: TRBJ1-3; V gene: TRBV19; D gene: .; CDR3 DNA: TGTGCCAGTTGGGGACGGGAGAGCTCTGGAAACACCATATATTTT; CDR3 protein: CASWGRESSGNTIYF